These T cell receptor beta chains were read from a single sample in a study of OX40 agonist ivuxolimab in advanced cancers. Sequencing was performed with immunoSEQ multiplex PCR; in TCRdb, only in-frame clones are kept and a portion is missing. The sample has fewer than 65,000 clones; 90% to 95% are singletons. The sequencing used CD4+ or CD8+ T cells sorted from blood, collected in a trial of the OX40 agonist ivuxolimab. Source of these receptors: an adult with an advanced solid tumor such as melanoma, head and neck, liver or kidney cancer. Each CDR3 is given without its conserved first and last residue.

CDR3: ASSLGGGDGYT; V: TRBV7-9; J: TRBJ1-2
CDR3: ASSGATEQF; V: TRBV10-1; J: TRBJ2-1
CDR3: ASSPGGNYGYT; V: TRBV14; J: TRBJ1-2
CDR3: ASSLSGGYYNEQF; V: TRBV5-1; J: TRBJ2-1
CDR3: SVLRTGKNCGYT; V: TRBV29-1; J: TRBJ1-2
CDR3: ASSPSGATDTQY; V: TRBV7-8; J: TRBJ2-3
CDR3: ASSPLRMGSEAF; V: TRBV7-2; J: TRBJ1-1
CDR3: AIQRVSSNNEQF; V: TRBV10-3; J: TRBJ2-1
CDR3: ASSPGNYYEQY; V: TRBV19; J: TRBJ2-7
CDR3: ASLGRHSGANVLT; V: TRBV19; J: TRBJ2-6
CDR3: ASSPPGGTDTQY; V: TRBV9; J: TRBJ2-3
CDR3: ASSLSQGDYGYT; V: TRBV5-4; J: TRBJ1-2
CDR3: ASSLYGPNSPLH; V: TRBV5-6; J: TRBJ1-6
CDR3: ASNYWQGTATEAF; V: TRBV7-9; J: TRBJ1-1
CDR3: ASSQDLNEKLF; V: TRBV4-1; J: TRBJ1-4
CDR3: ASSVEDNNQPQH; V: TRBV9; J: TRBJ1-5
CDR3: ASSYGGAEQY; V: TRBV7-9; J: TRBJ2-7
CDR3: ASSTLAGGTDTQY; V: TRBV7-9; J: TRBJ2-3
CDR3: ASSMGSGTSGGAPYNEQF; V: TRBV10-1; J: TRBJ2-1
CDR3: ASSPGTEYFGNTIY; V: TRBV18; J: TRBJ1-3
CDR3: ASSQRDEQF; V: TRBV4-1; J: TRBJ2-1
CDR3: ASSDRGLENEQF; V: TRBV27; J: TRBJ2-1
CDR3: ASSLGPYNEQF; V: TRBV7-6; J: TRBJ2-1
CDR3: ASSQGQGASYEQY; V: TRBV4-2; J: TRBJ2-7